The T cell receptor beta chain described here comes from a study of OX40 agonist ivuxolimab in advanced cancers. Whole-study context: Patients were roughly 83% male with ages roughly 23 to 79, mean about 65.

Clones were read by immunoSEQ multiplex PCR, and TCRdb kept only the in-frame ones, dropping some. This sample has about 150,000 clones, with roughly 92% found just once. The ends lost 0 bases at V and 1 base at J; junction bases unmatched: 0. The length of the CDR3 is 15 residues. Germline V gives CDR1 SGHRS, CDR2 YFSETQ. Sample: CD4+ or CD8+ T cells sorted from blood, taken in a trial of the OX40 agonist ivuxolimab. This TCR was recovered from an adult with an advanced solid tumor such as melanoma, head and neck, liver or kidney cancer. The V and J genes are TRBV5-1 and TRBJ2-1; 8 bases fit TRBD1. The DNA for the CDR3 is TGCGCCAGCAGCTTGGGGACAGGGTCCTACAATGAGCAGTTCTTC. Its protein is CASSLGTGSYNEQFF.